This paragraph reports one T cell receptor (beta chain). Its antigen remains unknown. With a much larger clone just one base away, this may be a read error. Because the CDR3 is missing its conserved closing phenylalanine or tryptophan, this is likely a read error. The CDR3 length is 16 residues. V gave up 5 bases and J gave up 5 bases; unmatched junction bases: 10. CDR1 and CDR2 from the germline V gene are SGHRS and YFSETQ. The library was made from cDNA and included unique molecular identifiers. Between 1 and 10 million T cells gave rise to some 450,000 cDNA molecules. TCRdb analysed the PCR reads with MiXCR anew, one entry per CDR3 protein. This sample has hundreds of thousands of distinct CDR3 sequences; about 27% occur once, and the top ten carry around 0.56%. The sample originates from a study of post-analysis software for immune sequencing data. The wider study: Multiple sclerosis in the patients followed relapsing-remitting, secondary progressive and progressive-relapsing courses.

Overall study results and limits: Compared with controls, patients had more of 4 to 6 TRBV segments, including TRBV5-6, TRBV5-1 and TRBV20-1.

This receptor was obtained from a girl aged 5-17 years with multiple sclerosis. Sequencing was done on a sample of blood. The chain combines TRBV5-1 with TRBJ2-2, with 9 bases matching TRBD2. CDR3 coding DNA: TGCGCCAGCAGGGGTGATAGCGGGAGTGAGACCGGGGAGCTGTTTTGT. Encoded protein: CASRGDSGSETGELFC.